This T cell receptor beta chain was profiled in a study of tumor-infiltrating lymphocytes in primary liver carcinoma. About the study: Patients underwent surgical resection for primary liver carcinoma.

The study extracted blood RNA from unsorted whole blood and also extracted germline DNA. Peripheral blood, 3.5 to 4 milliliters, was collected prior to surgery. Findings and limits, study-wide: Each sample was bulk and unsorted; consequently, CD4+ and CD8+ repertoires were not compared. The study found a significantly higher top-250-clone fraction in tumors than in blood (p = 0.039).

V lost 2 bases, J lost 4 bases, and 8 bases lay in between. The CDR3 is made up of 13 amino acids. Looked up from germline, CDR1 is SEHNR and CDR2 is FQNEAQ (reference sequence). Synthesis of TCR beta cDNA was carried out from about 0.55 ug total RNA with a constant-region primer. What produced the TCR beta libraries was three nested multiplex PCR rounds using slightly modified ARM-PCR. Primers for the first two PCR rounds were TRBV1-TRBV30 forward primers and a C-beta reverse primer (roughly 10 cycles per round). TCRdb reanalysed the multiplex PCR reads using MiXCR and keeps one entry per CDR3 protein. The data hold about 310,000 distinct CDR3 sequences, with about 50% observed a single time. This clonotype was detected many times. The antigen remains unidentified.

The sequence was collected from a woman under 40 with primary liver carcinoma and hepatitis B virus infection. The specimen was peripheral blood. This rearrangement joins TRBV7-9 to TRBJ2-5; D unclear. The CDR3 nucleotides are TGTGCCAGCAGCTTAACGATAGGAGAGACCCAGTACTTC. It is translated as CASSLTIGETQYF.